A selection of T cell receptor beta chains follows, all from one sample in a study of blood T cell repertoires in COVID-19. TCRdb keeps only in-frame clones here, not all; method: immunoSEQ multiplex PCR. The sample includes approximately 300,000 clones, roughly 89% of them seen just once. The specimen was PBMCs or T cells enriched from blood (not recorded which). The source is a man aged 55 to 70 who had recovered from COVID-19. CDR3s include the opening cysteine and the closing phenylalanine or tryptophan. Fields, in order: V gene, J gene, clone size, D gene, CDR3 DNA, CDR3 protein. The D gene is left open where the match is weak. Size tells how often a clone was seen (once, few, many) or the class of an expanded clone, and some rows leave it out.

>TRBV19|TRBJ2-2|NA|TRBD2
TGTGCCAGTAGTTACTTAAGCGGGAGGGGCACCGGGGAGCTGTTTTTT
CASSYLSGRGTGELFF
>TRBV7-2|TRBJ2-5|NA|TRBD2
TGTGCCAGCAGCTTCCAGCGGGGGAACCAAGAGACCCAGTACTTC
CASSFQRGNQETQYF
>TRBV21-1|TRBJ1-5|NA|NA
TGTGCCAGCAGCAACTTATCCCGAGCGGCTCAGCCCCAGCATTTT
CASSNLSRAAQPQHF
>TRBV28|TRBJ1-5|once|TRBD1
TGTGCCAGCAGGCCCGGGACAGGGAACAATCAGCCCCAGCATTTT
CASRPGTGNNQPQHF
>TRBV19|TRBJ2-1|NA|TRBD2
TGTGCCAGTAGTATGAGGCTAGCGGGCGACAATGAGCAGTTCTTC
CASSMRLAGDNEQFF
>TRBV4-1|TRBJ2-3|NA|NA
TGCGCCAGCAGCCAAGATGGGGCTACCCCGAGCACAGATACGCAGTATTTT
CASSQDGATPSTDTQYF
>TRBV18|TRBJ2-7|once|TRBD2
TGTGCCAGCTCACCCAGTCGACTAGCGGACTACGAGCAGTACTTC
CASSPSRLADYEQYF
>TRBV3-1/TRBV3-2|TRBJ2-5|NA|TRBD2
TGTGCCACCTGGACTAGCGCCCAAGAGACCCAGTACTTC
CATWTSAQETQYF
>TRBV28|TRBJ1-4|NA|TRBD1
TGTGCCAGCAGTATGGGGGGGGCAGGGGGCGAGGAAAAACTGTTTTTT
CASSMGGAGGEEKLFF
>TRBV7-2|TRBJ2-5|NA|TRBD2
TGTGCCAGCAGCTACGGACTAGCGGGAGCCCACCGAGAGACCCAGTACTTC
CASSYGLAGAHRETQYF
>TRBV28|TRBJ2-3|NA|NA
TGTGCCAGCAGTCCCGCCCTGGGGAGAAGCACAGATACGCAGTATTTT
CASSPALGRSTDTQYF
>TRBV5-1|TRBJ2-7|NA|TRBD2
TGCGCCAGCAGCAGGACTAGCGGGAGCATCGGGTACGAGCAGTACTTC
CASSRTSGSIGYEQYF
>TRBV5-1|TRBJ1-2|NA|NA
TGCGCCAGCAGTGACAGCCACTATGGCTACACCTTC
CASSDSHYGYTF
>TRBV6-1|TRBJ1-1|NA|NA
TGTGCCAGCAGTGAAAGCAGGGTGGAAGCTTTCTTT
CASSESRVEAFF
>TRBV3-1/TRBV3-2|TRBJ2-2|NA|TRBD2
TGTGCCAGCAGGCCTAGCGGGAACACCGGGGAGCTGTTTTTT
CASRPSGNTGELFF
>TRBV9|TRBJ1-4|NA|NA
TGTGCCAGCAGCGTTTCCATCGGTTCAACTAATGAAAAACTGTTTTTT
CASSVSIGSTNEKLFF
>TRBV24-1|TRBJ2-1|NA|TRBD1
TGTGCCACCAGTGATTTGGGACAGGGGGACTACAATGAGCAGTTCTTC
CATSDLGQGDYNEQFF
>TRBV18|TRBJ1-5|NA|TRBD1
TGTGCCAGCTCACAATCGACAGGGTTTGATCAGCCCCAGCATTTT
CASSQSTGFDQPQHF
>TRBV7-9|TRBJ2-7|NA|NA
TGTGCCAGCAGCTTTCTGACTCGGGAGCAGTACTTC
CASSFLTREQYF
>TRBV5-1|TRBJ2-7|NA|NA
TGCGCCAGCAGCATACAGCACTACGAGCAGTACTTC
CASSIQHYEQYF
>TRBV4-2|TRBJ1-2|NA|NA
TGTGCCAGCAGCCAAGATAAGGGGCGACCCACCTTC
CASSQDKGRPTF
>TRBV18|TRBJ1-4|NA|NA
TGTGCCAGCTCACAACAGGGCAGCGTGGAAAAACTGTTTTTT
CASSQQGSVEKLFF
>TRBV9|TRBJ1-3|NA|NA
TGTGCCAGCAGCGGGAGGCGGGGGGAGCTGGGAAACACCATATATTTT
CASSGRRGELGNTIYF
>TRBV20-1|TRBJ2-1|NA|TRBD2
TGCAGTGCTAGTGCGGGAGTTCCCTACAATGAGCAGTTCTTC
CSASAGVPYNEQFF
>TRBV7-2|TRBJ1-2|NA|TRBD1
TGTGCCAGCAGCTTCATTACGACAGGGGTGGACTATGGCTACACCTTC
CASSFITTGVDYGYTF
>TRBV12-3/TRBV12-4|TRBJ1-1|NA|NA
TGTGCCAGCAGTACAGACGCGAACACTGAAGCTTTCTTT
CASSTDANTEAFF
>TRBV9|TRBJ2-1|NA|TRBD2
TGTGCCAGCAGCTCAGATAGCGGGAGGTACAATGAGCAGTTCTTC
CASSSDSGRYNEQFF
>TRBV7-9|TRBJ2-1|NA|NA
TGTGCCAGCAGCCCGGGGTACAATGAGCAGTTCTTC
CASSPGYNEQFF
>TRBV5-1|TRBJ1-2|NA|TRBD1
TGCGCCAGCAGCCCTCGGACAGGGGAAAGCTACACCTTC
CASSPRTGESYTF
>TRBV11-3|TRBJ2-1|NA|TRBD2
TGTGCCAGCAGCACCCGACTAGCGGAGGGCGATGAGCAGTTCTTC
CASSTRLAEGDEQFF
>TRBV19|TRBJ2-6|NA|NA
TGTGCCAGTAGTCAGCAGCGTACTGGGGCCAACGTCCTGACTTTC
CASSQQRTGANVLTF
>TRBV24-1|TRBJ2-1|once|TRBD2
TGTGCCACCAGTGACCCCGGGACTAGCGGAGCATTCGAAAACAATGAGCAGTTCTTC
CATSDPGTSGAFENNEQFF
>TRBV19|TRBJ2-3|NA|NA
TGTGCCAGTAGTTCCTTAAACATGTATACGCAGTATTTT
CASSSLNMYTQYF
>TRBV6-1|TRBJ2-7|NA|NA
TGTGCCAGCAGTGAACTGTACGAGCAGTACTTC
CASSELYEQYF
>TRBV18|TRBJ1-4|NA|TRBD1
TGTGCCAGCTCACCAGGGACAGTCCCAACTAATGAAAAACTGTTTTTT
CASSPGTVPTNEKLFF
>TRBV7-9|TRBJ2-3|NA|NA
TGTGCCAGCAGCTTAGTGGGGGGAACAGATACGCAGTATTTT
CASSLVGGTDTQYF
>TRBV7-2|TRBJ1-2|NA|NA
TGTGCCAGCAGCCTACGGCGACAGGTCTATGGCTACACCTTC
CASSLRRQVYGYTF
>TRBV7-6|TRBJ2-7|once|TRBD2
TGTGCCAGCAGCTTAGCGTCGGGCGGGAGCTACGAGCAGTACTTC
CASSLASGGSYEQYF
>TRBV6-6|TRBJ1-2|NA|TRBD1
TGTGCCAGCAGTCACCGGGACAGGGATGGCTACACCTTC
CASSHRDRDGYTF
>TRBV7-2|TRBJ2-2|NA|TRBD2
TGTGCCAGCAGCTCTTTGGGACTAGCGGGAGGAAGCGGGGAGCTGTTTTTT
CASSSLGLAGGSGELFF
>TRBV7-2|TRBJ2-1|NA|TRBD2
TGTGCCAGCAGCTCGAGACTAGCGGGAGGGCCTGTTGAGCAGTTCTTC
CASSSRLAGGPVEQFF
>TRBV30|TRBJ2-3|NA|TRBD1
TGTGCCTGGAGTGAACAGGGGCTCGCCACAGATACGCAGTATTTT
CAWSEQGLATDTQYF
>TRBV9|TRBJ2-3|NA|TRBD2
TGTGCCAGCAGCACCGGAGGGGCGGGAGGGCCAGGAGATACGCAGTATTTT
CASSTGGAGGPGDTQYF
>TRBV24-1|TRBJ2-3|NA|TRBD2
TGTGCCACCAGTGGTGTAGCGGGAGGACTTAGCACAGATACGCAGTATTTT
CATSGVAGGLSTDTQYF
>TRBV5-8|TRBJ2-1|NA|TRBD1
TGTGCCAGCAGCTTTTCCGGGACAGGGGACCACAATGAGCAGTTCTTC
CASSFSGTGDHNEQFF
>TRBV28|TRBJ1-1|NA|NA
TGTGCCAGCAGAGACAGCCTGAACACTGAAGCTTTCTTT
CASRDSLNTEAFF